This passage covers 20 T cell receptor beta chains from one sample sequenced in a study of PD-1 blockade in mismatch repair-deficient tumors. Produced via immunoSEQ multiplex PCR; TCRdb's table is partial and in-frame only. The sample has about 110,000 clones; about 80% are singletons. This sample comprised peripheral blood, obtained about 60 weeks after starting pembrolizumab. The origin of the receptors is an adult with mismatch repair-deficient cancer.

The V call is TRBV19, the J call TRBJ2-4; 7 bases map to TRBD1. The CDR3 has 13 residues. V lost 6 bases, J lost 8 bases, and 7 bases stayed unmatched. Germline lookup yields CDR1 LNHDA and CDR2 SQIVND (reference sequence). For the CDR3, the DNA is TGTGCCAGTAGGAAGACAGGGTTGGACATTCAGTACTTC. It encodes CASRKTGLDIQYF.

V gene TRBV7-2 combines with J gene TRBJ2-3; maybe TRBD2 (6 bases). Germline V CDR1 and CDR2: SGHTA, FQGNSA. Deletions cut 2 bases from V and 2 bases from J, with 14 bases between. The CDR3 totals 16 residues. DNA of the CDR3: TGTGCCAGCAGCTTAACGGGAGACGAAGACACAGATACGCAGTATTTT. Encoded protein: CASSLTGDEDTDTQYF.

V and J are TRBV30 and TRBJ1-5; no firm D call. The CDR3 is made up of 13 amino acids. Trimming took off 0 bases at V and 10 bases at J, with 13 bases between the two ends. Germline V gene data show CDR1 as GTSNPN and CDR2 as SVGIG (reference sequence). CDR3 sequence reads: CAWSVNIREPQHF. For the CDR3, the DNA is TGTGCCTGGAGTGTAAATATAAGGGAACCCCAGCATTTT.

The V gene is TRBV19, the J gene TRBJ2-1, with TRBD2 matching 7 bases. V shed 10 bases, J shed 6 bases, and the junction held 12 bases outside the gene matches. The CDR3 spans 14 residues. Germline V gene data show CDR1 as LNHDA and CDR2 as SQIVND (reference sequence). In DNA form, the CDR3 reads TGTGCCACCTCTAGCGGATTAACCTTCAATGAGCAGTTCTTC. Translating gives CATSSGLTFNEQFF. Drawing the rest from reference TRBV19 and TRBJ2-1, the complete variable domain is DGGITQSPKYLFRKEGQNVTLSCEQNLNHDAMYWYRQDPGQGLRLIYYSQIVNDFQKGDIAEGYSVSREKKESFPLTVTSAQKNPTAFYLCATSSGLTFNEQFFGPGTRLTVL.

In this sample, this clone turned up once. CDR3 bases: TGTGCCAGCAGCCCGATGGGCAGGGGGTTGGAGACCCAGTACTTC. Amino acid sequence: CASSPMGRGLETQYF. J is TRBJ2-5 and V is TRBV27; 7 bases agree with TRBD1. CDR3 length: 15 residues. Trimming at V came to 6 bases and at J to 5 bases, leaving 12 bases not matched to a gene. CDR1 and CDR2 from the germline V gene are MNHEY and SMNVEV (reference sequence).

This chain uses TRBV5-1 with TRBJ1-2; unclear D gene. CDR3 length: 14 residues. Trimming cost V 4 bases and J 5 bases, with 15 bases left between them. From germline, CDR1 is SGHRS and CDR2 YFSETQ. CDR3 nucleotides: TGCGCCAGCAGCCTACGGGCCGAAACATATGGCTACACCTTC. This encodes CASSLRAETYGYTF.

This sequence joins TRBV19 and TRBJ2-4, with D possibly being TRBD2 (6 bases). The germline CDR1 and CDR2 sequences are LNHDA and SQIVND (reference sequence). There are 13 residues in the CDR3. With 3 bases removed from V and 6 bases from J, the gap between germline ends came to 9 bases. Here the CDR3 DNA reads TGTGCCAGTAGTATCAGGGAGGCAAACATTCAGTACTTC. Amino acid sequence: CASSIREANIQYF.

Only a few counts were recorded for this clone. The chain uses TRBV6-5 and TRBJ2-5; D gene unclear. Germline V gene sequence: CDR1 MNHEY, CDR2 SVGAGI. V gave up 2 bases and J gave up 4 bases, with 11 bases separating them. The CDR3 is 14 amino acids. CDR3 bases: TGTGCCAGCAGTTACGTCCCGGTTTTAGAGACCCAGTACTTC. Encoded protein: CASSYVPVLETQYF.

The gene calls are TRBV14 and TRBJ1-3; D remains ambiguous. The CDR3 runs to 13 residues. V was pared by 4 bases and J by 1 base, with 5 bases between. Per the germline V gene, CDR1 is SGHDN and CDR2 is FVKESK. In DNA, the CDR3 is TGTGCCAGCAGCCTGCCGTCTGGAAACACCATATATTTT. It is translated as CASSLPSGNTIYF.

This chain connects TRBV29-1 to TRBJ2-3; 8 bases align to TRBD2. Germline trimming cut 0 bases from V and 4 bases from J; bases unmatched to any gene: 9. This CDR3 spans 16 amino acids. Germline V gene sequence: CDR1 SQVTM, CDR2 ANQGSEA. CDR3 DNA sequence: TGCAGCGTTGAAGATGTGTGGCGGGAGGATGCAGATACGCAGTATTTT. This encodes CSVEDVWREDADTQYF.

The genes are TRBV19 and TRBJ2-7; possible D gene TRBD1, 6 bases. Trimming shortened V by 4 bases and J by 2 bases, and 12 bases separated the two germline ends. The CDR3 is 14 residues long. Germline CDR1 reads LNHDA; CDR2 reads SQIVND (reference sequence). The CDR3 loop is CASSNGQRPYEQYF. Written as DNA, the CDR3 is TGTGCCAGTAGTAACGGACAGAGGCCCTACGAGCAGTACTTC.

This clone was recorded once. V and J are TRBV2 and TRBJ2-5, with no clear D. The CDR3 contains 13 residues. Per the germline V gene, CDR1 is SNHLY and CDR2 is FYNNEI. Trimming removed 4 bases from V and 1 base from J, with 7 bases in between. For the CDR3, the DNA is TGTGCCAGCAGTGCCGCGGTCCAAGAGACCCAGTACTTC. Translating it yields CASSAAVQETQYF.

The chain has TRBV7-8 and TRBJ2-1; the D gene is possibly TRBD2 (6 bases). The germline CDR1 and CDR2 sequences are SGHVS and FQNEAQ. With 1 base removed from V and 3 bases from J, the gap between germline ends came to 10 bases. The CDR3 totals 15 residues. In nucleotides, the CDR3 is TGTGCCAGCAGCTTAGAGGGACTGGACTACAATGAGCAGTTCTTC. Its translation is CASSLEGLDYNEQFF.

The rearrangement joins TRBV30 to TRBJ2-2, with TRBD2 as a possible D gene (7 bases). Per germline, CDR1 GTSNPN and CDR2 SVGIG (reference sequence). The CDR3 contains 16 residues. V lost 3 bases and J lost 4, with 18 bases in between. The CDR3 protein is CAWREGGARVTGELFF. The CDR3 DNA reads as TGTGCCTGGAGGGAAGGGGGGGCGCGAGTCACCGGGGAGCTGTTTTTT.

This sequence joins TRBV2 and TRBJ2-1, with 10 bases identical to TRBD1. Per germline, CDR1 SNHLY and CDR2 FYNNEI. The V segment lost 6 bases and the J segment 5 bases; nucleotides outside the gene matches: 1. This CDR3 has 13 amino acids. CDR3 DNA: TGTGCCAGCAGAGGACAGGGGGACAATGAGCAGTTCTTC. Amino acids: CASRGQGDNEQFF.

V and J are TRBV19 and TRBJ1-1; 7 nucleotides line up with TRBD1. Per germline, CDR1 LNHDA and CDR2 SQIVND (reference sequence). The CDR3 totals 15 residues. The trim removed 6 bases at V and 3 bases at J, leaving 10 bases unmatched. For the CDR3, the DNA is TGTGCCAGTAGCCTCGACCGGGACAGCTACACTGAAGCTTTCTTT. This gives the protein CASSLDRDSYTEAFF. The whole variable domain, remainder taken from reference TRBV19 and TRBJ1-1, is DGGITQSPKYLFRKEGQNVTLSCEQNLNHDAMYWYRQDPGQGLRLIYYSQIVNDFQKGDIAEGYSVSREKKESFPLTVTSAQKNPTAFYLCASSLDRDSYTEAFFGQGTRLTVV.

The chain employs TRBV6-5 and TRBJ1-1; D not certain. With 1 base removed from V and 2 bases from J, the gap between germline ends came to 11 bases. Germline values: CDR1 MNHEY, CDR2 SVGAGI. The CDR3 is 15 residues long. The CDR3 DNA reads as TGTGCCAGCAGTTACTTCGGGGTTCTAAACACTGAAGCTTTCTTT. This sequence encodes CASSYFGVLNTEAFF.

The chain recombines TRBV5-4 with TRBJ1-1; a weak D match, TRBD1 (6 bases). This CDR3 has 15 amino acids. V was clipped by 0 bases and J by 1 base, with 10 bases between them. Germline CDR1 and CDR2: SGHNT and YYREEE (reference sequence). The CDR3 nucleotides read TGTGCCAGCAGCTTGGACTCGGGACAGAACACTGAAGCTTTCTTT. Its protein product is CASSLDSGQNTEAFF.

The chain joins TRBV13 to TRBJ2-3, with 11 bases matching TRBD2. The V segment lost 4 bases and the J segment 7 bases; nucleotides outside the gene matches: 7. Germline CDR1 and CDR2: PRHDT and FYEKMQ (reference sequence). CDR3 length equals 15 residues. CDR3 in DNA: TGTGCCAGCAGCTACTTAGCGGGAGGGCCGCATACGCAGTATTTT. It translates to CASSYLAGGPHTQYF.

The J gene is TRBJ1-2, the V gene TRBV6-6; D not resolved. Germline lookup yields CDR1 MNHNY and CDR2 SVGAGI (reference sequence). V was clipped by 11 bases and J by 2 bases, with 18 bases between them. The CDR3 covers 14 residues. The chain's CDR3 is CAAAGQVGNYGYTF. CDR3 coding DNA: TGTGCCGCCGCTGGGCAGGTGGGGAACTATGGCTACACCTTC.